One sample yielded the 20 T cell receptor beta chains listed below, sequenced in a study of blood T cells in healthy people across ages. For the second PCR, which ran for about 6 to 11 cycles, a sample-barcoded 5' primer and a J-beta primer mix were used. TCRdb analysed the 5' RACE reads with MiXCR anew, one entry per CDR3 protein. The sample yields approximately 1,700,000 distinct CDR3 sequences, about two fifths seen once. Sequencing was carried out using blood. These TCRs come from a human donor in good health.

The V gene is TRBV20-1, the J gene TRBJ1-2; D may be TRBD1 (5 bases). Germline V CDR1 and CDR2: DFQATT, SNEGSKA (reference sequence). The CDR3 length is 11 residues. Trimming took off 7 bases at V and 4 bases at J, with 10 bases between the two ends. The CDR3 sequence: CSGSGGYGYTF. CDR3 bases: TGCAGTGGCAGCGGGGGCTATGGCTACACCTTC.

The rearrangement joins TRBV6-5 to TRBJ2-3; 8 nucleotides line up with TRBD2. This CDR3 contains 20 residues. The V gene's germline CDR1 is MNHEY and CDR2 SVGAGI. V was pared by 2 bases and J by 0 bases, with 16 bases of the junction left unmatched. The CDR3 DNA follows: TGTGCCAGCAGTTACCGTGGGAGTAGCGGGGCCGTCCCTAGCACAGATACGCAGTATTTT. This gives the protein CASSYRGSSGAVPSTDTQYF.

Notes on this clonotype: One end of the junction fails to match germline, which may point to a read error. The CDR3 is CSVSGEGTDAQYF. The CDR3 nucleotides read TGCAGCGTTAGCGGGGAGGGAACAGATGCGCAGTATTTT. V usage is TRBV29-1 and J usage is TRBJ2-3; 7 bases fit TRBD2. This CDR3 is built from 13 residues. Germline V gene data show CDR1 as SQVTM and CDR2 as ANQGSEA.

This clonotype has more than one count but fewer than ten. V and J are TRBV7-8 and TRBJ2-5; unclear D gene. Matching the DNA end better, TRBJ2-7 makes the J call doubtful. Germline-derived CDR1 and CDR2 are SGHVS and FQNEAQ. The CDR3 totals 15 residues. CDR3 DNA sequence: TGTGCCAGCAGCCGAGATCTTCCCGAAGCCCACGAGCAGTACTTC. Translated: CASSRDLPEAHEQYF.

The rearrangement joins TRBV12-3 or TRBV12-4 to TRBJ1-1, with unresolved D. CDR3 length: 14 amino acids. Trimming left V 2 bases short and J 1 base short, with 8 bases between. The CDR3 DNA follows: TGTGCCAGCAGTTTATCGAATGCGAACACTGAAGCTTTCTTT. It specifies CASSLSNANTEAFF.

The chain couples TRBV2 to TRBJ1-2; 7 bases fit TRBD1. Germline assignment: CDR1 SNHLY and CDR2 FYNNEI. J lost 4 bases, V lost 6 bases, and 5 bases had no gene match. CDR3 length: 13 residues. The CDR3 is CASRGQVLYGYTF. The CDR3 nucleotides are TGTGCCAGCAGAGGACAGGTCCTCTATGGCTACACCTTC.

A few counts support this clonotype. The chain links TRBV7-9 to TRBJ2-5; 7 bases align to TRBD2. The CDR3 has 14 residues. V shed 3 bases and J 5 bases; nucleotides not matched to a gene: 6. Looked up from germline, CDR1 is SEHNR and CDR2 is FQNEAQ (reference sequence). DNA for the CDR3: TGTGCCAGCAGCTTCCCCGGGGGGTCCGAGACCCAGTACTTC. This encodes CASSFPGGSETQYF.

The gene calls are TRBV4-1 and TRBJ1-2; D might be TRBD1 (5 bases). CDR1 and CDR2 (germline): MGHRA, YSYEKL. The V end was cut by 1 base, the J end by 1 base, with 16 bases between. This CDR3 contains 17 residues. DNA for the CDR3: TGCGCCAGCAGCCAAGTTATTAAGGGGCTACGTAACTATGGCTACACCTTC. It codes for CASSQVIKGLRNYGYTF.

The sample holds many counts of this clonotype. This rearrangement joins TRBV4-3 to TRBJ2-7, with TRBD2 matching over 8 bases. CDR1 LGHNA and CDR2 YSLEER come from the germline V gene. V was clipped by 3 bases and J by 0 bases; unmatched bases: 1. CDR3 length: 14 amino acids. As DNA, the CDR3 is TGCGCCAGCAGCCACCGGGAGGGCTCCTACGAGCAGTACTTC. It specifies CASSHREGSYEQYF.

The gene calls are TRBV12-3 or TRBV12-4 and TRBJ2-7; 9 bases line up with TRBD2. The DNA end is more similar to TRBJ2-5, so the J call may be wrong. CDR3 length equals 15 residues. The DNA of the CDR3 is TGTGCCAGCAGAGATTCTAGCGGGGTGGCTGAGACCCAGTACTTC. Its protein product is CASRDSSGVAETQYF.

V gene TRBV9 combines with J gene TRBJ1-2; 9 positions match TRBD1. The CDR3 extends over 15 amino acids. The junction had 10 bases not matched to a gene; V was cut back by 2 bases and J by 8 bases. Germline CDR1 reads SGDLS; CDR2 reads YYNGEE. The CDR3 coding sequence is TGTGCCAGCAGCGTGGAGGACAGGGGACCGGAGGGCTACACCTTC. The encoded protein is CASSVEDRGPEGYTF.

This chain joins TRBV5-1 and TRBJ1-1; TRBD1 is a possible D gene (5 bases). The germline V and J ends were trimmed by 1 base and 4 bases, with 11 bases remaining between them. The CDR3 is 14 residues long. From germline, CDR1 is SGHRS and CDR2 YFSETQ. This chain's CDR3 is CASSLKGTITEAFF. CDR3 DNA sequence: TGCGCCAGCAGCTTGAAGGGGACCATCACTGAAGCTTTCTTT.

The chain recombines TRBV4-3 with TRBJ2-6; the D gene could be TRBD1 or TRBD2 (6 bases each). The germline gives CDR1 LGHNA, CDR2 YSLEER. V gave up 0 bases and J gave up 3 bases, with 9 bases separating them. This CDR3 contains 16 residues. CDR3 bases: TGCGCCAGCAGCCAAGATGGAGGGGGTGGGGCCAACGTCCTGACTTTC. Translating it yields CASSQDGGGGANVLTF.

The chain uses TRBV10-3 and TRBJ2-1; the match to TRBD2 covers 8 bases. Looked up from germline, CDR1 is ENHRY and CDR2 is SYGVKD. The junction had 5 bases not matched to a gene; V was cut back by 7 bases and J by 6 bases. The CDR3 sequence is 13 residues long. This CDR3 reads CAINTLAGNEQFF. The CDR3 DNA follows: TGTGCCATCAATACCCTAGCGGGCAATGAGCAGTTCTTC.

This clonotype was recorded a few times. The chain links TRBV6-6 to TRBJ1-1, with TRBD1 as a possible D gene (5 bases). With 0 bases removed from V and 1 base from J, the gap between germline ends came to 9 bases. This CDR3 spans 15 amino acids. Germline assignment: CDR1 MNHNY and CDR2 SVGAGI (reference sequence). As DNA, the CDR3 is TGTGCCAGCAGTTACTCAGCCGGACAGAACACTGAAGCTTTCTTT. Its protein is CASSYSAGQNTEAFF.

The genes are TRBV7-9 and TRBJ2-1; no clear D. The V and J ends lost 1 base and 5 bases respectively, with 6 bases between them. Germline V gives CDR1 SEHNR, CDR2 FQNEAQ (reference sequence). The CDR3 loop spans 13 amino acids. The CDR3 region is CASSLDTHNEQFF. CDR3 nucleotides: TGTGCCAGCAGCTTAGACACTCACAATGAGCAGTTCTTC.

This clonotype was recorded a few times. Written as DNA, the CDR3 is TGTGCCAGCAGTTACCTCGACAGCGCGCGCTCTGGGGCCAACGTCCTGACTTTC. Amino acids: CASSYLDSARSGANVLTF. The V call is TRBV6-5, the J call TRBJ2-6, with D possibly TRBD1 on 5 matching bases. Germline V lookup: CDR1 MNHEY, CDR2 SVGAGI. The CDR3 is 18 amino acids. V was cut by 2 bases and J by 0 bases, with 14 bases left in between.

This chain joins TRBV20-1 and TRBJ1-2; 7 bases fit TRBD1. The CDR3 has 15 residues. The germline CDR1 and CDR2 sequences are DFQATT and SNEGSKA (reference sequence). V was clipped by 0 bases and J by 5 bases; unmatched bases: 9. CDR3 bases: TGCAGTGCTAGAGATCAGGGGGAATTGGGATATGGCTACACCTTC. Translation gives CSARDQGELGYGYTF.

A few counts support this clonotype. The chain couples TRBV12-3 or TRBV12-4 to TRBJ1-2; no clear D gene. The CDR3 is 14 amino acids. The V end was cut by 3 bases, the J end by 3 bases, with 11 bases between. The CDR3 loop reads CASSFLTGDYGYTF. The CDR3 nucleotides read TGTGCCAGCAGTTTTTTAACCGGGGACTATGGCTACACCTTC.

The chain carries TRBV24-1 and TRBJ2-1; tentatively, D is TRBD2 (6 bases). The CDR3 covers 14 residues. V gave up 3 bases and J gave up 6 bases, with 11 bases separating them. From germline, CDR1 is KGHDR and CDR2 SFDVKD. CDR3 amino acids: CATSDLGGTNEQFF. The CDR3 nucleotides are TGTGCCACCAGTGATCTTGGGGGGACCAATGAGCAGTTCTTC.